Each of the 7 T cell receptor beta chains below was sequenced from the same sample in a study of shared clonotypes between healthy human individuals (TCRdb year 2020). To prepare the library, the immunoSEQ multiplex PCR assay was applied. The immuneACCESS repertoire file appears here via TCRdb, limited to in-frame rearrangements. These files lack a portion of the clones; in checked studies, under half of the deficit traces to unresolved V genes, and the cause of the others is not known. Within this sample are around 1 million clones, with about three quarters of them counted one time only. The top ten clones comprise roughly 1.5% of the sample. The sequenced material came from memory CD4+ T cells sorted from blood. The cell subset or site label of this sample denotes: CD45RA-negative fraction. The origin of the receptors is a man between 18 and 29 years old in good health.

This clone was counted once. This chain connects TRBV10-1 to TRBJ1-1; TRBD1 aligns across 8 bases. V trimming: 6 bases; J trimming: 5 bases; junction bases outside the gene matches: 11. Germline lookup yields CDR1 WNHNN and CDR2 SYGVQD (reference sequence). There are 15 residues in the CDR3. The CDR3 nucleotides read TGCGCCAGCAGCCCCCGCGGACAGGGATGGACTGAAGCTTTCTTT. This translates into CASSPRGQGWTEAFF.

This rearrangement joins TRBV13 to TRBJ2-3; TRBD1 agrees at 7 bases. The V segment lost 4 bases and the J segment 2 bases; nucleotides outside the gene matches: 9. Germline CDR1 and CDR2: PRHDT and FYEKMQ (reference sequence). The CDR3 loop spans 16 amino acids. This CDR3 is CASSSIRDSDTDTQYF. The CDR3 region has the DNA TGTGCCAGCAGCTCGATCCGGGACAGCGACACAGATACGCAGTATTTT.

V and J are TRBV9 and TRBJ1-5; 7 bases align to TRBD1. This CDR3 is 14 amino acids long. The germline V gene encodes CDR1 SGDLS and CDR2 YYNGEE. V lost 3 bases, J lost 6 bases, and 6 bases stayed unmatched. The CDR3 is CASSEGQIGQPQHF. The CDR3 DNA reads as TGTGCCAGCAGCGAGGGACAGATCGGTCAGCCCCAGCATTTT.

The chain is built from TRBV11-2 and TRBJ1-1; D is uncertain. V lost 1 base, J lost 1 base, and 4 bases lay in between. The CDR3 loop spans 13 amino acids. In germline, CDR1 is SGHAT, CDR2 FQNNGV. DNA for the CDR3: TGTGCCAGCAGCTTAGCTGCGAACACTGAAGCTTTCTTT. Translating gives CASSLAANTEAFF.

CDR3: CASRLELKWSYNSPLHF. In nucleotides, the CDR3 is TGTGCCAGCAGGCTGGAGTTAAAGTGGTCCTATAATTCACCCCTCCACTTT. The chain has TRBV28 and TRBJ1-6; no reliable D call. The CDR3 spans 17 residues. Germline CDR1 and CDR2: MDHEN and SYDVKM. V lost 6 bases and J 1 base, leaving 16 bases between the germline ends.

The gene calls are TRBV11-3 and TRBJ2-2, with D perhaps TRBD1 (6 bases). This CDR3 is 16 amino acids long. The V gene's germline CDR1 is SGHNT and CDR2 YENEEA. Trimming stripped 5 bases from V and 5 bases from J, with 18 bases between. The CDR3 region has the DNA TGTGCCAGCAGCGAAGAAGGGGGAAAGGGGACCGGGGAGCTGTTTTTT. Its translation: CASSEEGGKGTGELFF.

Details on this clone: Sequence at one end of the junction differs from germline and may be a read error. The V gene is TRBV7-7, the J gene TRBJ2-2; D unclear. CDR3 length equals 12 residues. The germline V gene encodes CDR1 SSHAT and CDR2 FNYEAQ (reference sequence). The CDR3: CASSKGGGELFF. In DNA, the CDR3 is TGTGCTAGCAGCAAAGGTGGCGGGGAGCTGTTTTTT.